The 25 T cell receptor beta chains presented below share a single source sample, sequenced in a study of T cell responses to AZD1222 COVID-19 vaccine. Produced via immunoSEQ multiplex PCR; TCRdb's table is partial and in-frame only. The table records approximately 150,000 clones, roughly 92% of them present only once. The sequences come from peripheral blood, collected on day 0 of AZD1222 vaccination. Receptors were obtained from an adult in good health.

The V and J genes are TRBV3-1 (or the pseudogene TRBV3-2) and TRBJ1-6; D is perhaps TRBD1 (5 bases). This CDR3 contains 15 residues. Germline lookup yields CDR1 LGHDT and CDR2 YNNKEL (reference sequence). Trimming left V 4 bases short and J 5 bases short, with 12 bases between. The DNA for the CDR3 is TGTGCCAGCAGCCCTATCGACAGCCATAATTCACCCCTCCACTTT. It specifies CASSPIDSHNSPLHF.

This chain connects TRBV5-1 to TRBJ1-1, with D maybe TRBD1 (5 bases). CDR1 and CDR2 (germline): SGHRS, YFSETQ. The length of the CDR3 is 14 residues. The V end was cut by 0 bases, the J end by 5 bases, with 11 bases between. The CDR3 coding sequence is TGCGCCAGCAGCTTGGAGGGATGGGGGACTGAAGCTTTCTTT. Amino acids: CASSLEGWGTEAFF.

The chain employs TRBV7-2 and TRBJ2-7; TRBD2 agrees at 7 bases. V lost 1 base to trimming and J lost 6 bases; unmatched junction nucleotides: 12. The CDR3 sequence is 16 residues long. Germline V lookup: CDR1 SGHTA, CDR2 FQGNSA. The CDR3 here is CASSLVGGLTAGEQYF. In DNA form, the CDR3 reads TGTGCCAGCAGCTTAGTGGGGGGGTTAACGGCTGGCGAGCAGTACTTC.

The chain's CDR3 is CASRGTLNTEAFF. CDR3 nucleotides: TGTGCCAGCAGAGGGACATTGAACACTGAAGCTTTCTTT. V usage is TRBV6-5 and J usage is TRBJ1-1; D perhaps matches TRBD1 (6 bases). The CDR3 length is 13 residues. V lost 6 bases and J 0 bases, leaving 8 bases between the germline ends. Germline V gene lookup returns CDR1 MNHEY and CDR2 SVGAGI.

The chain uses TRBV5-1 and TRBJ1-1; D may be TRBD1 (6 bases). This CDR3 has 15 residues. V lost 3 bases and J 1 base, leaving 13 bases between the germline ends. CDR1 is SGHRS, CDR2 YFSETQ, per germline. The CDR3 sequence is CASSSQTGSNTEAFF. Written as DNA, the CDR3 is TGCGCCAGCAGCTCACAGACAGGATCGAACACTGAAGCTTTCTTT.

The chain uses TRBV2 and TRBJ2-7, with TRBD2 identical over 14 bases. The CDR3 is 17 amino acids. Germline-derived CDR1 and CDR2 are SNHLY and FYNNEI. V dropped 7 bases and J dropped 2; count of bases not matched to a gene: 10. CDR3 DNA: TGTGCCAGCATGGTTTACGGGACTAGCGGGAGACCCTACGAGCAGTACTTC. It encodes CASMVYGTSGRPYEQYF. The variable domain in full, completed from reference TRBV2 and TRBJ2-7, reads EPEVTQTPSHQVTQMGQEVILRCVPISNHLYFYWYRQILGQKVEFLVSFYNNEISEKSEIFDDQFSVERPDGSNFTLKIRSTKLEDSAMYFCASMVYGTSGRPYEQYFGPGTRLTVT.

This clone was seen just once. The J gene is TRBJ2-1, the V gene TRBV7-9; TRBD1 is a possible D gene (5 bases). Germline V gene sequence: CDR1 SEHNR, CDR2 FQNEAQ (reference sequence). V was cut by 5 bases and J by 2 bases, with 13 bases left in between. The CDR3 totals 15 residues. CDR3 bases: TGTGCCAGCAGCATGGACACGGCAACCTACAATGAGCAGTTCTTC. Translation gives CASSMDTATYNEQFF. Using reference TRBV7-9 and TRBJ2-1 for the parts outside the CDR3, the full variable domain is DTGVSQNPRHKITKRGQNVTFRCDPISEHNRLYWYRQTLGQGPEFLTYFQNEAQLEKSRLLSDRFSAERPKGSFSTLEIQRTEQGDSAMYLCASSMDTATYNEQFFGPGTRLTVL.

This clone appeared a single time. The chain links TRBV9 to TRBJ1-2; no reliable D call. Deletions cut 0 bases from V and 6 bases from J, with 9 bases between. The CDR3 has 13 amino acids. Per the germline V gene, CDR1 is SGDLS and CDR2 is YYNGEE. The CDR3 sequence is CASSVVIGNGYTF. The CDR3 bases are TGTGCCAGCAGCGTAGTGATAGGGAATGGCTACACCTTC.

This sequence joins TRBV27 and TRBJ2-3; 10 bases are shared with TRBD1. V trimming: 6 bases; J trimming: 4 bases; junction bases outside the gene matches: 4. Germline assignment: CDR1 MNHEY and CDR2 SMNVEV (reference sequence). CDR3 length: 14 residues. The CDR3 is CASSRGQGPDTQYF. The CDR3 region has the DNA TGTGCCAGCAGCAGGGGACAGGGGCCAGATACGCAGTATTTT.

The rearrangement joins TRBV6-5 to TRBJ1-5; TRBD1 agrees at 11 bases. CDR1 MNHEY and CDR2 SVGAGI come from the germline V gene. With V trimmed by 2 bases and J by 5 bases, 5 bases remained unmatched. The CDR3 sequence is 16 residues long. The DNA for the CDR3 is TGTGCCAGCAGTTACCCGGGACAGGGGGGACATCAGCCCCAGCATTTT. Its protein is CASSYPGQGGHQPQHF.

The CDR3 region has the DNA TGTGCCAGCAGCCAACTGGACTTGACAGGAAGGGAGACCCAGTACTTC. Translated, it gives CASSQLDLTGRETQYF. The chain employs TRBV14 and TRBJ2-5; maybe TRBD1 (6 bases). Trimming stripped 2 bases from V and 5 bases from J, with 18 bases between. CDR1 is SGHDN, CDR2 FVKESK, per germline. This CDR3 contains 16 residues.

The table lists this clone with a count of one. The gene calls are TRBV9 and TRBJ1-1; 10 nucleotides match TRBD1. Germline CDR1 is SGDLS and CDR2 is YYNGEE. The CDR3 contains 15 residues. The V gene end was trimmed by 4 bases and the J gene end by 5 bases; junction bases not matched to a gene: 8. The CDR3 coding sequence is TGTGCCAGCAGCCCCCGACAGGGGGCGGAGACTGAAGCTTTCTTT. Residues: CASSPRQGAETEAFF.

The chain recombines TRBV7-9 with TRBJ2-3, with D maybe TRBD2 (5 bases). Germline V gives CDR1 SEHNR, CDR2 FQNEAQ (reference sequence). The CDR3 runs 15 residues. The V end was cut by 3 bases, the J end by 4 bases, with 14 bases between. This CDR3 is CASSLRVLKADTQYF. DNA for the CDR3: TGTGCCAGCAGCTTGCGGGTTTTAAAAGCAGATACGCAGTATTTT.

The chain recombines TRBV2 with TRBJ1-1, with a possible D match to TRBD1 (6 bases). Trimming took off 3 bases at V and 2 bases at J, with 7 bases between the two ends. The CDR3 runs to 13 residues. CDR1 and CDR2 (germline): SNHLY, FYNNEI. The CDR3 nucleotides are TGTGCCAGCAGTGAGGACAGCAACACTGAAGCTTTCTTT. Its protein product is CASSEDSNTEAFF.

The chain joins TRBV19 to TRBJ2-7, with TRBD1 identical over 7 bases. J gave up 3 bases and V 4 bases, and 6 bases lay outside the gene matches. The CDR3 consists of 14 residues. CDR1 and CDR2 (germline): LNHDA, SQIVND (reference sequence). The CDR3 sequence: CASSTGQLNYEQYF. The CDR3 DNA reads TGTGCCAGTAGTACGGGACAGCTCAACTACGAGCAGTACTTC.

This chain uses TRBV20-1 with TRBJ2-7; D is unclear. The length of the CDR3 is 11 residues. CDR1 and CDR2 (germline): DFQATT, SNEGSKA (reference sequence). V gave up 0 bases and J gave up 5 bases, with 5 bases separating them. The CDR3 DNA follows: TGCAGTGCTAGAGATTGGAACGAGCAGTACTTC. Residues: CSARDWNEQYF.

The chain recombines TRBV7-9 with TRBJ1-1; unclear D gene. The V end was cut by 4 bases, the J end by 0 bases, with 9 bases between. Germline V gives CDR1 SEHNR, CDR2 FQNEAQ (reference sequence). CDR3 length: 14 residues. CDR3 in DNA: TGTGCCAGCAGCTCCGACATACTGAACACTGAAGCTTTCTTT. Translated: CASSSDILNTEAFF.

The V call is TRBV19, the J call TRBJ1-5, with D maybe TRBD1 (5 bases). Germline loops: CDR1 LNHDA, CDR2 SQIVND (reference sequence). The CDR3 loop spans 12 amino acids. V gave up 7 bases and J gave up 6 bases, with 10 bases separating them. CDR3 sequence reads: CASTLGTQPQHF. Written as DNA, the CDR3 is TGTGCCAGTACCCTTGGGACTCAGCCCCAGCATTTT.

This CDR3 reads CASTVRDRESDEQFF. The CDR3 nucleotides are TGTGCCAGTACCGTCAGGGACAGGGAAAGCGATGAGCAGTTCTTC. The rearrangement uses TRBV19 and TRBJ2-1; TRBD1 matches at 9 bases. The CDR3 loop spans 15 amino acids. The V segment lost 7 bases and the J segment 8 bases; nucleotides outside the gene matches: 12. CDR1 is LNHDA, CDR2 SQIVND, per germline (reference sequence).

The chain couples TRBV30 to TRBJ1-1; possible D gene TRBD1, 6 bases. Trimming cost V 8 bases and J 4 bases, with 20 bases left between them. Germline CDR1 GTSNPN, CDR2 SVGIG (reference sequence). The CDR3 has 14 amino acids. As DNA, the CDR3 is TGTGCCACTAAAGCGGGGTTCAGGGGCACTGAAGCTTTCTTT. Translated: CATKAGFRGTEAFF.

This clone was seen only once. The V and J genes are TRBV7-9 and TRBJ2-7; unclear D gene. The CDR3 loop spans 12 amino acids. The germline gives CDR1 SEHNR, CDR2 FQNEAQ (reference sequence). V lost 2 bases, J lost 7 bases, and 9 bases lay in between. The CDR3 sequence is CASSLTLGEQYF. The CDR3 nucleotides read TGTGCCAGCAGCTTAACTTTGGGAGAGCAGTACTTC.

J is TRBJ2-3 and V is TRBV18; a weak D match, TRBD2 (5 bases). The germline V and J ends were trimmed by 1 base and 6 bases, with 5 bases remaining between them. CDR3 size: 12 residues. Germline lookup yields CDR1 KGHSH and CDR2 LQKENI. For the CDR3, the DNA is TGTGCCAGCTCACCACGCGGGGATACGCAGTATTTT. The encoded protein is CASSPRGDTQYF.

The sample holds one count of this clone. V and J are TRBV25-1 and TRBJ1-6; weak D call: TRBD1 (6 bases). V was clipped by 6 bases and J by 8 bases, with 11 bases between them. The CDR3 consists of 13 residues. CDR1 MGHDK and CDR2 SYGVNS come from the germline V gene. CDR3 loop: CASRDRAYSPLHF. DNA of the CDR3: TGTGCCAGCAGGGACAGAGCGTATTCACCCCTCCACTTT.

The rearrangement joins TRBV9 to TRBJ1-1; D remains unclear. V lost 3 bases and J 4 bases, leaving 10 bases between the germline ends. Germline V gene lookup returns CDR1 SGDLS and CDR2 YYNGEE. The CDR3 is 13 amino acids. CDR3 residues: CASSGYMGTEAFF. CDR3 bases: TGTGCCAGCAGCGGTTACATGGGCACTGAAGCTTTCTTT. Drawing the rest from reference TRBV9 and TRBJ1-1, the complete variable domain is DSGVTQTPKHLITATGQRVTLRCSPRSGDLSVYWYQQSLDQGLQFLIQYYNGEERAKGNILERFSAQQFPDLHSELNLSSLELGDSALYFCASSGYMGTEAFFGQGTRLTVV.

The chain uses TRBV10-3 and TRBJ1-5, with TRBD1 identical over 9 bases. From germline, CDR1 is ENHRY and CDR2 SYGVKD. The CDR3 consists of 16 residues. J was trimmed by 1 base and V by 6 bases; bases with no gene match: 7. This CDR3 reads CAISSRDRESNQPQHF. CDR3 DNA: TGTGCCATCAGCTCCAGGGACAGGGAAAGCAATCAGCCCCAGCATTTT.